These 24 T cell receptor beta chains share one sample of origin, sequenced in a study of blood T cell repertoires in COVID-19. Profiling relied on immunoSEQ multiplex PCR, and the TCRdb table lists in-frame clones only, not all of them. The sample lists about 290,000 clones, roughly 89% occurring once. Material: peripheral blood. Receptors originate from a man between 40 and 49 years old with acute or convalescent COVID-19.

The chain uses TRBV19 and TRBJ2-7, with a possible D match to TRBD2 (6 bases). Looked up from germline, CDR1 is LNHDA and CDR2 is SQIVND (reference sequence). The germline V and J ends were trimmed by 4 bases and 3 bases, with 16 bases remaining between them. The CDR3 sequence is 15 residues long. The chain's CDR3 is CASSRSRGTIYEQYF. Written as DNA, the CDR3 is TGTGCCAGTAGTAGAAGTCGGGGGACGATCTACGAGCAGTACTTC.

The chain recombines TRBV30 with TRBJ1-1; D perhaps matches TRBD1 (6 bases). Per germline, CDR1 GTSNPN and CDR2 SVGIG (reference sequence). CDR3 length: 12 amino acids. The V gene lost 2 bases and the J gene lost 6 bases, with 10 bases spanning the gap. Written as DNA, the CDR3 is TGTGCCTGGAGTCAGGGGAGCCCTGAAGCTTTCTTT. Translating it yields CAWSQGSPEAFF.

The chain couples TRBV2 to TRBJ1-2; no clear D gene. Germline lookup yields CDR1 SNHLY and CDR2 FYNNEI. CDR3 length: 12 residues. V lost 4 bases and J 0 bases, leaving 3 bases between the germline ends. CDR3 DNA sequence: TGTGCCAGCAGTGCAACTAACTATGGCTACACCTTC. Amino acids: CASSATNYGYTF.

This clone was detected only once. V is TRBV24-1 and J is TRBJ2-7, with D maybe TRBD2 (5 bases). Germline V gene sequence: CDR1 KGHDR, CDR2 SFDVKD. The CDR3 consists of 16 residues. Trimming took 4 bases from V and 0 from J, leaving 15 bases between them. This CDR3 reads CATSDPGGPHSYEQYF. In DNA, the CDR3 is TGTGCCACCAGTGACCCAGGAGGTCCCCACTCCTACGAGCAGTACTTC.

The chain has TRBV18 and TRBJ2-3; TRBD2 agrees at 13 bases. Germline-derived CDR1 and CDR2 are KGHSH and LQKENI. Losses at the gene ends were 3 bases for V and 4 bases for J; bases not matched to a gene: 4. This CDR3 is 16 amino acids long. CDR3 in DNA: TGTGCCAGCTCACCCGGGACTAGCGGGGCCGCAGATACGCAGTATTTT. This sequence encodes CASSPGTSGAADTQYF.

This sequence joins TRBV18 and TRBJ1-1; D remains ambiguous. Germline CDR1 is KGHSH and CDR2 is LQKENI. The CDR3 has 13 residues. V lost 2 bases and J lost 7, with 11 bases in between. CDR3 protein: CASSPTREGEAFF. As DNA, the CDR3 is TGTGCCAGCTCACCAACGAGGGAGGGTGAAGCTTTCTTT.

This clone has only a few counts. V usage is TRBV6-5 and J usage is TRBJ2-2, with TRBD1 as a possible D gene (6 bases). Germline V CDR1 and CDR2: MNHEY, SVGAGI. The CDR3 covers 14 residues. The V and J ends lost 6 bases and 0 bases respectively, with 8 bases between them. CDR3 sequence reads: CASRRQANTGELFF. For the CDR3, the DNA is TGTGCCAGCAGGCGACAGGCGAACACCGGGGAGCTGTTTTTT.

This clone showed up just a few times. The chain couples TRBV2 to TRBJ1-6; D unclear. The germline V gene has CDR1 SNHLY and CDR2 FYNNEI. V shed 7 bases and J shed 7 bases, with 11 bases lying between them. The CDR3 is 13 amino acids. The CDR3 loop reads CASTRERNSPLHF. CDR3 DNA: TGTGCCAGCACGCGGGAAAGAAATTCACCCCTCCACTTT.

The chain uses TRBV29-1 and TRBJ1-2, with 7 bases lining up with TRBD1. The V segment lost 6 bases and the J segment 8 bases; nucleotides outside the gene matches: 12. CDR1 SQVTM and CDR2 ANQGSEA come from the germline V gene. The length of the CDR3 is 13 residues. CDR3 nucleotide sequence: TGCAGCGTGGGACAGTTAGGCGGTGGGGGCTACACCTTC. Protein: CSVGQLGGGGYTF.

The rearrangement joins TRBV14 to TRBJ2-1; 16 bases fit TRBD2. The CDR3 length is 15 residues. The germline V gene has CDR1 SGHDN and CDR2 FVKESK. Trimming at V came to 4 bases and at J to 8 bases, leaving 2 bases not matched to a gene. The CDR3 reads CASSPGLAGGYEQFF. The DNA of the CDR3 is TGTGCCAGCAGCCCGGGACTAGCGGGGGGGTATGAGCAGTTCTTC.

The V call is TRBV12-3 or TRBV12-4, the J call TRBJ1-6, with unresolved D. V lost 6 bases and J lost 7, with 7 bases in between. The CDR3 consists of 12 residues. The chain's CDR3 is CASSSPNSPLHF. The CDR3 bases are TGTGCCAGCAGCTCCCCCAATTCACCCCTCCACTTT.

J is TRBJ1-5 and V is TRBV18; 7 nucleotides agree with TRBD1. Germline V CDR1 and CDR2: KGHSH, LQKENI. The length of the CDR3 is 14 residues. Trimming at V came to 4 bases and at J to 3 bases, leaving 3 bases not matched to a gene. This CDR3 is CASSRGQPNQPQHF. The CDR3 region has the DNA TGTGCCAGCTCACGGGGACAGCCCAATCAGCCCCAGCATTTT.

The CDR3 loop reads CASSIDPGANYGYTF. The CDR3 DNA reads as TGTGCCAGTAGTATAGACCCAGGGGCGAACTATGGCTACACCTTC. The chain links TRBV19 to TRBJ1-2; D is possibly TRBD1 (6 bases). Trimming removed 0 bases from V and 2 bases from J, with 10 bases in between. The CDR3 extends over 15 amino acids. From germline, CDR1 is LNHDA and CDR2 SQIVND (reference sequence). The whole variable domain, remainder taken from reference TRBV19 and TRBJ1-2, is DGGITQSPKYLFRKEGQNVTLSCEQNLNHDAMYWYRQDPGQGLRLIYYSQIVNDFQKGDIAEGYSVSREKKESFPLTVTSAQKNPTAFYLCASSIDPGANYGYTFGSGTRLTVV.

The rearrangement joins TRBV29-1 to TRBJ2-7; 11 nucleotides agree with TRBD1. The CDR3 covers 13 residues. Germline CDR1 and CDR2: SQVTM and ANQGSEA. V was pared by 4 bases and J by 6 bases, with 5 bases of the junction left unmatched. CDR3 sequence (DNA): TGCAGCGTTGTGGGACAGGGGGTGAGCGAGCAGTACTTC. It encodes CSVVGQGVSEQYF.

A note on this clone: At the DNA level, this CDR3 is encoded by other sequences in the same sample as well. The CDR3 is CASSIAGSGNTIYF. CDR3 sequence (DNA): TGTGCCAGTAGTATAGCAGGGTCTGGAAACACCATATATTTT. V is TRBV19 and J is TRBJ1-3; D possibly corresponds to TRBD1 (5 bases). The V and J ends lost 1 base and 1 base respectively, with 5 bases between them. Germline V gene sequence: CDR1 LNHDA, CDR2 SQIVND (reference sequence). This CDR3 is built from 14 residues.

This sequence joins TRBV7-2 and TRBJ1-1; the D gene is possibly TRBD1 (5 bases). In germline, CDR1 is SGHTA, CDR2 FQGNSA. The V end was cut by 5 bases, the J end by 3 bases, with 16 bases between. The CDR3 loop spans 15 amino acids. The CDR3 DNA reads as TGTGCCAGCAGCCAAAGGCCAGGGCTGGACACTGAAGCTTTCTTT. Protein sequence: CASSQRPGLDTEAFF.

The rearrangement uses TRBV3-1 (or the pseudogene TRBV3-2) and TRBJ2-3; D might be TRBD1 (6 bases). This CDR3 is 14 amino acids long. V lost 5 bases, J lost 10 bases, and 19 bases lay in between. Germline CDR1 and CDR2: LGHDT and YNNKEL (reference sequence). CDR3 residues: CASSWTQGSAAQYF. The CDR3 bases are TGTGCCAGCAGCTGGACACAGGGTTCTGCCGCGCAGTATTTT.

The CDR3 loop reads CASSPTTGGQDEQYF. The DNA for the CDR3 is TGTGCCAGCTCACCAACGACGGGGGGGCAGGACGAGCAGTACTTC. The chain is built from TRBV18 and TRBJ2-7, with 8 nucleotides matching TRBD2. CDR1 and CDR2 from the germline V gene are KGHSH and LQKENI. V lost 2 bases and J lost 5; bases outside the gene matches: 8. The CDR3 is made up of 15 amino acids.

This rearrangement joins TRBV12-5 to TRBJ1-4; D call uncertain. With 5 bases removed from V and 11 bases from J, the gap between germline ends came to 21 bases. The CDR3 is 15 amino acids. CDR1 LGHNT and CDR2 FRNRAP come from the germline V gene. The CDR3 region is CASGAEVNYVTKLFF. CDR3 DNA sequence: TGTGCTAGTGGTGCCGAAGTAAACTACGTGACGAAACTGTTTTTT.

This chain connects TRBV29-1 to TRBJ1-2, with 8 bases aligning to TRBD1. The germline V gene has CDR1 SQVTM and CDR2 ANQGSEA. CDR3 length equals 14 residues. V shed 7 bases, J shed 4 bases, and the junction held 11 bases outside the gene matches. This CDR3 reads CSALDRVSVYGYTF. The CDR3 region has the DNA TGCAGCGCCTTGGACAGGGTGTCGGTCTATGGCTACACCTTC.

The rearrangement uses TRBV7-8 and TRBJ1-2; the D gene is possibly TRBD1 (5 bases). The V and J ends lost 5 bases and 3 bases respectively, with 13 bases between them. The CDR3 runs 14 residues. CDR1 and CDR2 (germline): SGHVS, FQNEAQ. In DNA, the CDR3 is TGTGCCAGCAGCCCCGGACACGGTGACTATGGCTACACCTTC. This gives the protein CASSPGHGDYGYTF.

The chain recombines TRBV3-1 (or the pseudogene TRBV3-2) with TRBJ2-5, with D possibly matching TRBD2 (5 bases). V gave up 5 bases and J gave up 4 bases, with 14 bases separating them. The CDR3 has 14 amino acids. Germline V lookup: CDR1 LGHDT, CDR2 YNNKEL (reference sequence). CDR3 in amino acids: CASSSTIALETQYF. CDR3 bases: TGTGCCAGCAGCAGCACTATAGCGTTAGAGACCCAGTACTTC.

The V gene is TRBV11-2, the J gene TRBJ2-1; 7 bases match TRBD2. This CDR3 has 17 amino acids. J lost 0 bases, V lost 5 bases, and 10 bases had no gene match. The V gene's germline CDR1 is SGHAT and CDR2 FQNNGV. The DNA for the CDR3 is TGTGCCAGCAGCCCCTACTTCGGGGGGTCCTCCTACAATGAGCAGTTCTTC. Its translation: CASSPYFGGSSYNEQFF.

J is TRBJ2-7 and V is TRBV6-6; TRBD1 might be the D (6 bases). The CDR3 consists of 14 residues. From germline, CDR1 is MNHNY and CDR2 SVGAGI (reference sequence). V lost 4 bases and J lost 0, with 10 bases in between. The CDR3, as DNA: TGTGCCAGCAGTTCTTGGACAGACTCCTACGAGCAGTACTTC. Protein: CASSSWTDSYEQYF.